This T cell receptor beta chain originates from a study of T cell responses to AZD1222 COVID-19 vaccine. The method was immunoSEQ multiplex PCR; TCRdb's version includes in-frame clones alone and lacks a portion of them. The sample consists of 200,000 or so clones, approximately 91% of them appearing once. Germline loops: CDR1 MNHNS, CDR2 SASEGT. V was pared by 3 bases and J by 8 bases, with 22 bases between. The CDR3 is 17 residues long. The study's findings and limits: Baseline serology detected seropositivity in only 5 or 6 AZD1222 recipients. In the spike-specific TCR repertoire, nearly half reportedly target unmutated variant regions. Donors, mostly white British, included more females; clonal diversity was possibly underestimated. Vaccine-associated CD4 TCRs spanned spike, dominant at 160-218 and 743-854.

Note on this clone: Antigen specificity is unknown.

This sequence was found in an adult in good health. The genes are TRBV6-1 and TRBJ1-4; D unresolved. The sample was peripheral blood, taken on day 0 of AZD1222 vaccination. The CDR3 here is CASSDYFSRPGGEKLFF. The CDR3, as DNA: TGTGCCAGCAGTGATTACTTCTCTAGGCCAGGAGGGGAAAAACTGTTTTTT.